What follows is one T cell receptor (beta chain) and its context. What it binds is not known. This sample was included in a study of graft-versus-host responses after intestinal transplantation. Study in general: All of the recipients had induction that used anti-thymocyte globulin, then tacrolimus and steroids for about 3 years. Study results and caveats: Peak levels of circulating GvH clones tracked with early post-transplant HvG declines.

Produced via immunoSEQ multiplex PCR; TCRdb's table is partial and in-frame only. The data contain some 14,000 clones, about 89% of them singletons. The source of post-transplant bone marrow was the posterior iliac crest or another site. The clonotype comes from a human patient who received an intestinal transplant, so some T cells may come from the graft donor. Sequencing was performed on bone marrow, taken 120 to 130 days after intestinal transplantation.

The CDR3 coding sequence is TGCAGCGTTGAACGGCGGGAGGGATACAATGAGCAGTTCTTC. This codes for CSVERREGYNEQFF. V is TRBV29-1 and J is TRBJ2-1; 9 nucleotides match TRBD2. CDR1 SQVTM and CDR2 ANQGSEA come from the germline V gene. The CDR3 covers 14 residues. Trimming took 2 bases from V and 4 from J; bases not matched to a gene: 3.